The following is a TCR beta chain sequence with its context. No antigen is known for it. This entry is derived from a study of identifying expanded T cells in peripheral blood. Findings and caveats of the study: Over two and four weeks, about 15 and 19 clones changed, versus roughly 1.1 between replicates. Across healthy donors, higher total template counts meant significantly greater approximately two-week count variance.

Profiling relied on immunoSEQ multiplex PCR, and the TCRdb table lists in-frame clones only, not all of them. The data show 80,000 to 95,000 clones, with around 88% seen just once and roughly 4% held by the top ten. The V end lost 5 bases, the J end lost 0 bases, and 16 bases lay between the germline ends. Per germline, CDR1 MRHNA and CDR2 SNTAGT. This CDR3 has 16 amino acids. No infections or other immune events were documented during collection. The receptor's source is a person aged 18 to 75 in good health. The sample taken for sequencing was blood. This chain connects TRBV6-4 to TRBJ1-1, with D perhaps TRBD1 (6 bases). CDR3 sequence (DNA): TGTGCCAGCAGTAAACAGGGAGAGACCATGAACACTGAAGCTTTCTTT. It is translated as CASSKQGETMNTEAFF.